The rows below give T cell receptor beta chains drawn from one sample of a study of blood T cell repertoires in COVID-19. The protocol was immunoSEQ multiplex PCR, while the TCRdb copy is restricted to in-frame clones and leaves out a portion. The profile covers about 64,000 clones, with approximately 84% appearing a single time and approximately 3% taken by the ten largest. The specimen was peripheral blood. Every receptor here comes from a man aged 45-65 years with active COVID-19. Each CDR3 is given with its conserved first and last residue. The order of the fields is V gene, J gene, CDR3 protein.

>TRBV10-2|TRBJ2-2
CASRQGMDTGELFF
>TRBV16|TRBJ2-5
CASSQSFLVETQYF
>TRBV29-1|TRBJ2-3
CSVERTGSGDTQYF
>TRBV5-4|TRBJ2-7
CASSSPGLAGSSYEQYF
>TRBV18|TRBJ1-2
CASSPDRAYGYTF
>TRBV18|TRBJ2-7
CASSLAGTGSYEQYF
>TRBV30|TRBJ2-7
CAWSVGAYEQYF
>TRBV5-5|TRBJ1-4
CASSFQNEKLFF
>TRBV10-3|TRBJ2-1
CAISEPDSGGARNEQFF
>TRBV5-1|TRBJ1-1
CASSLDFMNTEAFF
>TRBV30|TRBJ2-2
CASDPTSGSVAGELFF
>TRBV6-1|TRBJ1-5
CASSEARGYQPQHF
>TRBV7-2|TRBJ2-5
CASSLQVEGETQYF
>TRBV7-9|TRBJ2-1
CASSPFRLGRSSYNEQFF
>TRBV18|TRBJ1-5
CASSQQGRGQPQHF